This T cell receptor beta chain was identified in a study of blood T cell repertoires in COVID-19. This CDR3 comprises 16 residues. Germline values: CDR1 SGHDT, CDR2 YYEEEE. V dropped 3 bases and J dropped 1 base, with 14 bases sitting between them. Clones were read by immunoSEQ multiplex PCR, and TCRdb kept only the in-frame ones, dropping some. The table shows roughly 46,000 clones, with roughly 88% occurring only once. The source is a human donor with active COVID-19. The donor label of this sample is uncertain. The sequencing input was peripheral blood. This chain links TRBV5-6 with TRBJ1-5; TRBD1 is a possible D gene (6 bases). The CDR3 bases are TGTGCCAGCAGCTCCCTTGGGGGCCTGAGCAATCAGCCCCAGCATTTT. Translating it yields CASSSLGGLSNQPQHF. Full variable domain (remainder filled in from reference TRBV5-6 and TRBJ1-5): DAGVTQSPTHLIKTRGQQVTLRCSPKSGHDTVSWYQQALGQGPQFIFQYYEEEERQRGNFPDRFSGHQFPNYSSELNVNALLLGDSALYLCASSSLGGLSNQPQHFGDGTRLSIL.